These 24 T cell receptor beta chains share one sample of origin, sequenced in a study of T cell responses to AZD1222 COVID-19 vaccine. The method was immunoSEQ multiplex PCR; TCRdb's version includes in-frame clones alone and lacks a portion of them. The sample lists 130,000 or so clones, over 75% occurring once. Sequencing used peripheral blood, obtained 28 days after the second dose of the MenACWY control vaccine. These receptors all come from an adult who received the MenACWY meningococcal vaccine as a control.

This clone was picked up one time. The chain links TRBV5-1 to TRBJ1-1; D uncertain. The CDR3 totals 13 residues. Trimming removed 5 bases from V and 5 bases from J, with 13 bases in between. In germline, CDR1 is SGHRS, CDR2 YFSETQ. CDR3 sequence (DNA): TGCGCCAGCAGGGGCCCCGGGGAGACTGAAGCTTTCTTT. It is translated as CASRGPGETEAFF.

The table lists this clone with a few counts. The rearrangement uses TRBV30 and TRBJ1-2, with 7 bases aligning to TRBD1. Germline lookup yields CDR1 GTSNPN and CDR2 SVGIG (reference sequence). V was clipped by 4 bases and J by 1 base; unmatched bases: 6. CDR3 length equals 14 residues. The CDR3 nucleotides are TGTGCCTGGATGCACCGGGACAGTAACTATGGCTACACCTTC. Amino acid sequence: CAWMHRDSNYGYTF.

The rearrangement joins TRBV12-3 or TRBV12-4 to TRBJ1-2; the D gene is possibly TRBD1 (5 bases). Trimming cost V 3 bases and J 8 bases, with 10 bases left between them. The CDR3 sequence is 12 residues long. CDR3 coding DNA: TGTGCCAGCAGTTTTGGCCGGGGGGGCTACACCTTC. This gives the protein CASSFGRGGYTF.

The gene calls are TRBV5-8 and TRBJ1-3; 10 bases align to TRBD1. CDR1 and CDR2 from the germline V gene are SGHTS and YDEGEE. The CDR3 totals 17 residues. V was clipped by 3 bases and J by 0 bases; unmatched bases: 6. The CDR3 DNA reads as TGTGCCAGCAGCTCGGGACAGGGGTCATACTCTGGAAACACCATATATTTT. As protein: CASSSGQGSYSGNTIYF. The complete variable domain, with remaining parts taken from reference TRBV5-8 and TRBJ1-3, reads EAGVTQSPTHLIKTRGQQATLRCSPISGHTSVYWYQQALGLGLQFLLWYDEGEERNRGNFPPRFSGRQFPNYSSELNVNALELEDSALYLCASSSGQGSYSGNTIYFGEGSWLTVV.

In its sample, this clone was seen once. The J gene is TRBJ1-2, the V gene TRBV4-1, with 7 positions matching TRBD1. CDR3 size: 15 residues. The V and J ends lost 1 base and 7 bases, in that order; junction bases with no gene match: 9. The germline gives CDR1 MGHRA, CDR2 YSYEKL. In DNA, the CDR3 is TGCGCCAGCAGCCAAGTGTCTCGGCAGGGGGGTGGCTACACCTTC. Translation gives CASSQVSRQGGGYTF.

The chain joins TRBV5-1 to TRBJ2-1, with D uncertain. Per germline, CDR1 SGHRS and CDR2 YFSETQ. Deletions cut 0 bases from V and 7 bases from J, with 8 bases between. The CDR3 sequence is 13 residues long. This CDR3 is CASSLEIRNEQFF. CDR3 sequence (DNA): TGCGCCAGCAGCTTGGAAATCCGGAATGAGCAGTTCTTC.

This chain's CDR3 is CASSAGLAGGRDTQYF. CDR3 DNA: TGTGCCAGCAGCGCGGGACTAGCGGGAGGCCGGGATACGCAGTATTTT. This chain links TRBV7-8 with TRBJ2-3; TRBD2 aligns across 15 bases. The V segment lost 5 bases and the J segment 6 bases; nucleotides outside the gene matches: 6. Germline V gene lookup returns CDR1 SGHVS and CDR2 FQNEAQ. The CDR3 length is 16 residues.

The chain couples TRBV11-3 to TRBJ2-5; D is possibly TRBD1 (5 bases). Trimming shortened V by 6 bases and J by 3 bases, and 14 bases separated the two germline ends. Per the germline V gene, CDR1 is SGHNT and CDR2 is YENEEA. The CDR3 is made up of 14 amino acids. CDR3 nucleotide sequence: TGTGCCAGCAGTCTAGGGATAGGGGAAGAGACCCAGTACTTC. This translates into CASSLGIGEETQYF.

CDR3 nucleotide sequence: TGTGCCAGCAGTGAAAGGACATCTTACGGCTACACCTTC. It codes for CASSERTSYGYTF. This chain joins TRBV6-1 and TRBJ1-2; tentatively, D is TRBD1 (5 bases). The CDR3 spans 13 residues. Germline lookup yields CDR1 MNHNS and CDR2 SASEGT. V lost 2 bases and J lost 8, with 12 bases in between.

The chain uses TRBV11-2 and TRBJ2-5; 7 nucleotides match TRBD1. J gave up 0 bases and V 5 bases, and 3 bases lay outside the gene matches. The CDR3 consists of 14 residues. CDR1 SGHAT and CDR2 FQNNGV come from the germline V gene. CDR3 in DNA: TGTGCCAGCAGCCGGGGACAGTACCAAGAGACCCAGTACTTC. It is translated as CASSRGQYQETQYF.

The gene calls are TRBV6-1 and TRBJ1-2, with D hard to call. Trimming stripped 1 base from V and 5 bases from J, with 5 bases between. Germline V lookup: CDR1 MNHNS, CDR2 SASEGT. This CDR3 region has 12 residues. For the CDR3, the DNA is TGTGCCAGCAGTGAAGGAAGTTATGGCTACACCTTC. Translation gives CASSEGSYGYTF.

This chain uses TRBV4-2 with TRBJ2-4, with TRBD2 matching over 13 bases. In germline, CDR1 is LGHNA, CDR2 YNFKEQ. CDR3 length equals 18 residues. V trimming: 5 bases; J trimming: 2 bases; junction bases outside the gene matches: 9. CDR3 bases: TGTGCCAGCAGCTCCTCGAGGACTAGCGGGAGTTCCAAAAACATTCAGTACTTC. Its translation is CASSSSRTSGSSKNIQYF.

The chain uses TRBV19 and TRBJ1-2; D gene unclear. Germline loops: CDR1 LNHDA, CDR2 SQIVND (reference sequence). The CDR3 is made up of 13 amino acids. The V gene lost 1 base and the J gene lost 2 bases, with 5 bases spanning the gap. CDR3 DNA sequence: TGTGCCAGTAGTATAGCCAGGAACTATGGCTACACCTTC. Translated: CASSIARNYGYTF. Using reference TRBV19 and TRBJ1-2 for the parts outside the CDR3, the full variable domain is DGGITQSPKYLFRKEGQNVTLSCEQNLNHDAMYWYRQDPGQGLRLIYYSQIVNDFQKGDIAEGYSVSREKKESFPLTVTSAQKNPTAFYLCASSIARNYGYTFGSGTRLTVV.

The table lists this clone with a count of one. The chain links TRBV3-1 (or the pseudogene TRBV3-2) to TRBJ1-2; D unresolved. This CDR3 contains 14 residues. The V end lost 4 bases, the J end lost 2 bases, and 11 bases lay between the germline ends. Germline loops: CDR1 LGHDT, CDR2 YNNKEL (reference sequence). CDR3 nucleotide sequence: TGTGCCAGCAGCCTTGGAGGCGAAAACTATGGCTACACCTTC. Its protein is CASSLGGENYGYTF.

V gene TRBV10-3 combines with J gene TRBJ1-2; perhaps TRBD1 as D (5 bases). The CDR3 runs to 14 residues. V shed 6 bases and J shed 8 bases, with 19 bases lying between them. Per germline, CDR1 ENHRY and CDR2 SYGVKD. The CDR3 is CAIRPPYAGQGYTF. The CDR3 bases are TGTGCCATCAGGCCACCCTACGCGGGGCAAGGCTACACCTTC.

The chain combines TRBV11-2 with TRBJ1-2; tentatively, D is TRBD1 (5 bases). The germline CDR1 and CDR2 sequences are SGHAT and FQNNGV. Trimming removed 0 bases at V and 8 bases at J, with 13 bases between. The CDR3 sequence is 14 residues long. DNA for the CDR3: TGTGCCAGCAGCTTAGACTTAGGGGCAAGAGGCTACACCTTC. Translation gives CASSLDLGARGYTF.

The chain uses TRBV14 and TRBJ2-1; TRBD1 might be the D (6 bases). CDR1 and CDR2 from the germline V gene are SGHDN and FVKESK. V was shortened by 1 base and J by 8 bases, with 12 bases between the two germline ends. The CDR3 extends over 14 amino acids. CDR3 loop: CASSQGVPGDEQFF. The CDR3 nucleotides read TGTGCCAGCAGCCAAGGGGTCCCAGGGGATGAGCAGTTCTTC. Full variable domain (remainder filled in from reference TRBV14 and TRBJ2-1): EAGVTQFPSHSVIEKGQTVTLRCDPISGHDNLYWYRRVMGKEIKFLLHFVKESKQDESGMPNNRFLAERTGGTYSTLKVQPAELEDSGVYFCASSQGVPGDEQFFGPGTRLTVL.

The chain is built from TRBV19 and TRBJ1-1, with 11 nucleotides matching TRBD1. Germline loops: CDR1 LNHDA, CDR2 SQIVND (reference sequence). This CDR3 contains 12 residues. With V trimmed by 11 bases and J by 5 bases, 4 bases remained unmatched. The CDR3 sequence is CAAGTGGTEAFF. CDR3 DNA: TGTGCCGCAGGGACAGGGGGAACTGAAGCTTTCTTT.

This chain connects TRBV5-6 to TRBJ2-5; D is possibly TRBD1 (5 bases). The V end lost 1 base, the J end lost 2 bases, and 12 bases lay between the germline ends. The CDR3 covers 15 residues. In germline, CDR1 is SGHDT, CDR2 YYEEEE. The CDR3 region has the DNA TGTGCCAGCAGCTTGATGGGCAGGGCGCAAGAGACCCAGTACTTC. It is translated as CASSLMGRAQETQYF.

This chain uses TRBV11-2 with TRBJ2-1, with D hard to call. This CDR3 is built from 12 residues. Germline assignment: CDR1 SGHAT and CDR2 FQNNGV. V gave up 0 bases and J gave up 7 bases, with 4 bases separating them. The CDR3 loop is CASSLDANEQFF. The CDR3 DNA reads TGTGCCAGCAGCTTAGACGCGAATGAGCAGTTCTTC.

The rearrangement links TRBV27 to TRBJ2-1; 11 bases line up with TRBD1. The trim removed 5 bases at V and 0 bases at J, leaving 9 bases unmatched. The CDR3 totals 18 residues. Germline lookup yields CDR1 MNHEY and CDR2 SMNVEV (reference sequence). The CDR3: CASSGDRGSISSYNEQFF. CDR3 coding DNA: TGTGCCAGCAGTGGGGACAGGGGGTCGATCAGCTCCTACAATGAGCAGTTCTTC.

V gene TRBV6-5 combines with J gene TRBJ2-2, with a weak D call TRBD1 (5 bases). The germline CDR1 and CDR2 sequences are MNHEY and SVGAGI. Trimming cost V 4 bases and J 2 bases, with 11 bases left between them. The CDR3 has 15 residues. The CDR3, as DNA: TGTGCCAGCAGTTTTGGCAGGGTCAACACCGGGGAGCTGTTTTTT. It specifies CASSFGRVNTGELFF.

The V gene is TRBV21-1, the J gene TRBJ2-3; no check of the table's D call, TRBD2, against the DNA was made. TRBV21-1 is a recognized pseudogene. CDR3 length: 12 amino acids. The CDR3 DNA follows: TGTGCCAGCAGCAAAGGGAGGGATACGCAGTATTTT. It is translated as CASSKGRDTQYF.

This clone was seen just once. The chain combines TRBV24-1 with TRBJ2-7, with 7 nucleotides matching TRBD1. CDR1 and CDR2 (germline): KGHDR, SFDVKD. CDR3 length: 15 amino acids. The V gene end was trimmed by 5 bases and the J gene end by 1 base; junction bases not matched to a gene: 7. This CDR3 is CATSAEDRESYEQYF. CDR3 nucleotide sequence: TGTGCCACCAGTGCCGAAGACAGGGAGTCCTACGAGCAGTACTTC.